Listed here is a single TCR beta chain. This entry comes from a study of blood T cell repertoires in COVID-19. As for the study in general: From the United States, Italy and Spain came samples of acute and convalescent COVID-19. PBMCs, B-cell-depleted T cells, or T cells were the source of the cDNA or gDNA that made up the material.

Enrolled through a virtual design, the participants were between roughly 18 and 89 years of age and came from some 26 US areas. Clinical histories supplied by participants themselves formed the basis of cohort assignment. The CDR3 loop spans 15 amino acids. CDR1 is LGHNA, CDR2 YSLEER, per germline. Germline trimming cut 0 bases from V and 4 bases from J; bases unmatched to any gene: 2. Some clones are missing from TCRdb's copy, which holds only in-frame ones; the method was immunoSEQ multiplex PCR. The profile shows about 320,000 clones, approximately 88% of them singletons. This chain uses TRBV4-3 with TRBJ1-5; 8 bases align to TRBD1. The TCR was taken from a man between 60 and 75 years old who had recovered from COVID-19. Specimen: PBMCs or T cells enriched from blood (not recorded which). DNA of the CDR3: TGCGCCAGCAGCCAAGAACAGGGGGGGAATCAGCCCCAGCATTTT. It yields the protein CASSQEQGGNQPQHF.